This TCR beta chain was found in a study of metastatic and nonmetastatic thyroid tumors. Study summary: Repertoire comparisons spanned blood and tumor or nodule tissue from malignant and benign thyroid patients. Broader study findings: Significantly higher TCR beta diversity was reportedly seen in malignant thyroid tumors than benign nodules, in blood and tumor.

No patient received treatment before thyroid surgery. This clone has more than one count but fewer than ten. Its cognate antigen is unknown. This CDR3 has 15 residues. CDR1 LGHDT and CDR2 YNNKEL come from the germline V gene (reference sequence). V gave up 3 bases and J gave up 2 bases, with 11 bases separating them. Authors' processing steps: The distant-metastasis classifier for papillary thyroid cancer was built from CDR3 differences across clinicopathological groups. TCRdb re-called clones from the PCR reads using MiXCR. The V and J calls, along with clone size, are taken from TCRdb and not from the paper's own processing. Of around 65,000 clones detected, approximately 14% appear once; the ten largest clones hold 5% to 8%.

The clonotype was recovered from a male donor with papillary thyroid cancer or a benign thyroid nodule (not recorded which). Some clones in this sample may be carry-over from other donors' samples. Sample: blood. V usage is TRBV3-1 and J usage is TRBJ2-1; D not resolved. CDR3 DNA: TGTGCCAGCAGCCACGCTCTAGGCGCCTACAATGAGCAGTTCTTC. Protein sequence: CASSHALGAYNEQFF.